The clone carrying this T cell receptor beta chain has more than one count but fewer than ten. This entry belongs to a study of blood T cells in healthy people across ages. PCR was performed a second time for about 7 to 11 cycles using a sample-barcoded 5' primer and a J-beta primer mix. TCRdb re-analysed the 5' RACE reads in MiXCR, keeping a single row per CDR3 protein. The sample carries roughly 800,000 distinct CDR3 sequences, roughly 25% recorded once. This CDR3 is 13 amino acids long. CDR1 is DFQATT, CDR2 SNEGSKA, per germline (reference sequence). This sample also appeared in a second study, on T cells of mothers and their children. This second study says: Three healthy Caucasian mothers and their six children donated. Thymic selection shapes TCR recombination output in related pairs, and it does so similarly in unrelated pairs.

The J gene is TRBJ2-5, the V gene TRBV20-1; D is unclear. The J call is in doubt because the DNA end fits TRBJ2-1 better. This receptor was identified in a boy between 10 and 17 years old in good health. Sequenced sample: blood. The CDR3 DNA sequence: TGCAGTGGCCTCTCCCCCAGCGACAATGAGCAGTTCTTC. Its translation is CSGLSPSDNEQFF.